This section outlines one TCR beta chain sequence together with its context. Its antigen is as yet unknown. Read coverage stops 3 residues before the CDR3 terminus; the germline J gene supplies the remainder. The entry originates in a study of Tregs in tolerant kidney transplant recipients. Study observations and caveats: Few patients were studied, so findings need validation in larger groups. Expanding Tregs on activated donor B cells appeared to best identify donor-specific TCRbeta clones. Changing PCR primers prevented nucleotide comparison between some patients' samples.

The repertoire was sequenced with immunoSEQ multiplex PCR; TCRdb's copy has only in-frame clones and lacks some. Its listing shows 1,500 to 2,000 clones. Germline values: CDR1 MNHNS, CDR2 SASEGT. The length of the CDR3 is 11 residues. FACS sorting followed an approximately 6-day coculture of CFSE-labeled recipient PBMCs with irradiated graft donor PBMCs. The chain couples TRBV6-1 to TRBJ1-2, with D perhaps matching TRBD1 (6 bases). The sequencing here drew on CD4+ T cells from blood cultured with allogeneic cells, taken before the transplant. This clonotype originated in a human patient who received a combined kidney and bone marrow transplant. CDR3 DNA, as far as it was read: TGTGCCAGCAGTGCCGGACAGGGC. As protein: CASSAGQG. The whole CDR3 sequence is CASSAGQGYTF.